This T cell receptor beta chain was sequenced for a study of blood T cell repertoires in COVID-19. Looking at the study overall: The study drew acute and convalescent COVID-19 samples from the United States, Italy and Spain. From T cells, B-cell-depleted T cells, or PBMCs came the material, which was cDNA or gDNA.

This table comes from immunoSEQ multiplex PCR, and its TCRdb copy is limited to in-frame clones, with some not included. The sample includes 290,000 or so clones, roughly 87% of them seen just once. Germline CDR1 and CDR2: SGDLS and YYNGEE. Trimming took off 4 bases at V and 0 bases at J, with 11 bases between the two ends. This CDR3 comprises 15 residues. A few counts support this clone. The chain couples TRBV9 to TRBJ2-4; possibly TRBD2 for D (6 bases). Source material: peripheral blood. This sequence was found in a man younger than 35 with active or convalescent COVID-19. CDR3 residues: CASSPAGLAKNIQYF. The CDR3 bases are TGTGCCAGCAGCCCCGCGGGGTTAGCCAAAAACATTCAGTACTTC.